These 5 T cell receptor beta chains share one sample of origin, sequenced in a study of blood T cells in healthy people across ages. The use of a sample-barcoded 5' primer and a J-beta primer mix characterized a second PCR of about 6 to 12 cycles. Each CDR3 protein gets one entry after TCRdb re-called the 5' RACE reads with MiXCR. Of some 1.8 million distinct CDR3 sequences listed, about 39% are singletons. The sample consisted of blood. The origin of the receptors is a human donor in good health.

J is TRBJ2-4 and V is TRBV7-2, with TRBD2 identical over 7 bases. Trimming removed 1 base from V and 14 bases from J; junction bases left unmatched: 5. The CDR3 is 12 amino acids. The V gene's germline CDR1 is SGHTA and CDR2 FQGNSA. DNA of the CDR3: TGTGCCAGCAGCTTAGAGCGGGGCGGGGAGTACTTC. It specifies CASSLERGGEYF.

This clonotype was observed a handful of times. The rearrangement joins TRBV7-3 to TRBJ2-5, with a tentative D call TRBD1 (5 bases). The V and J ends lost 5 bases and 0 bases respectively, with 7 bases between them. The CDR3 sequence is 13 residues long. The germline V gene has CDR1 SGHTA and CDR2 FQGTGA. CDR3 loop: CASSRTYQETQYF. Here the CDR3 DNA reads TGTGCCAGCAGCCGGACATACCAAGAGACCCAGTACTTC.

This clonotype was detected a few times. A junction boundary mismatches the germline segment, possibly from a read error. The chain uses TRBV7-2 and TRBJ2-2, with TRBD1 as a possible D gene (5 bases). This CDR3 has 15 residues. CDR1 is SGHTA and CDR2 is FQGNSA in the germline V gene. The CDR3 DNA follows: TGTGCCAGCAGTTTAGGCCCCAGGGTGGCCGGGGAGCTGTTTTTT. Its protein is CASSLGPRVAGELFF.

This clonotype was seen more than once but under ten times. CDR3 nucleotide sequence: TGTGCCAGCAGCCAGCGGGAGGGGGCCCTGAATGAAAAACTGTTTTTT. Translating gives CASSQREGALNEKLFF. This chain links TRBV6-5 with TRBJ1-4; 7 positions agree with TRBD1. Per germline, CDR1 MNHEY and CDR2 SVGAGI. The length of the CDR3 is 16 residues. With 6 bases clipped from V and 5 bases from J, the junction kept 12 bases outside the gene matches.

In its sample, this clonotype was seen a few times. V usage is TRBV20-1 and J usage is TRBJ2-3, with 8 bases lining up with TRBD2. This CDR3 has 15 amino acids. V trimming: 0 bases; J trimming: 1 base; junction bases outside the gene matches: 3. CDR1 and CDR2 from the germline V gene are DFQATT and SNEGSKA (reference sequence). DNA of the CDR3: TGCAGTGCTAGAGATTTGCGGGGGGGCACAGATACGCAGTATTTT. It specifies CSARDLRGGTDTQYF.